In its sample, the clone carrying this TCR beta chain was seen a few times. Construction of the TCRbeta library involved unique molecular identifiers. MiXCR, applied by TCRdb to the PCR reads, yields one record per CDR3 protein. The profile covers about 500,000 distinct CDR3 sequences, with less than 35% appearing a single time and roughly 2.5% taken by the ten largest. The CDR3 length is 15 residues. The germline V gene has CDR1 SGHKS and CDR2 YYEKEE (reference sequence). Unmatched junction bases numbered 2, after V lost 1 base and J lost 2 bases. The data originate from a study of T-cell reconstitution after alpha-beta-depleted transplantation in children.

The chain joins TRBV5-5 to TRBJ1-2; 10 bases are a match to TRBD1. This sample comprised PBMCs from the stem cell graft donor, obtained from the stem cell graft. The sequence was obtained from a human donor who donated a stem cell graft to a child with aplastic anemia. The CDR3 spells CASSLTGQGNYGYTF. The DNA for the CDR3 is TGTGCCAGCAGCTTGACGGGACAGGGGAACTATGGCTACACCTTC.